This record concerns one TCR beta chain sequence. The sample is drawn from a study of technical replicates of blood from several donors. This table comes from immunoSEQ multiplex PCR, and its TCRdb copy is limited to in-frame clones, with some not included. The sample has some 70,000 clones; nearly 98% are singletons. The CDR3 extends over 17 amino acids. V was clipped by 7 bases and J by 7 bases, with 25 bases between them. Germline V lookup: CDR1 MDHEN, CDR2 SYDVKM. The sequenced material came from T cells isolated from PBMCs. The receptor was isolated from a human donor in good health. The chain joins TRBV28 to TRBJ1-4, with D possibly TRBD1 on 6 matching bases. The CDR3 is CASTHPRSGGGREKLFF. For the CDR3, the DNA is TGTGCCAGCACGCACCCCCGGAGTGGGGGCGGGCGTGAAAAACTGTTTTTT. The full variable domain, completed using reference TRBV28 and TRBJ1-4, is DVKVTQSSRYLVKRTGEKVFLECVQDMDHENMFWYRQDPGLGLRLIYFSYDVKMKEKGDIPEGYSVSREKKERFSLILESASTNQTSMYLCASTHPRSGGGREKLFFGSGTQLSVL.